This T cell receptor (beta chain) was captured in a study of blood T cells in healthy people across ages. It was with a sample-barcoded 5' primer and a J-beta primer mix that a second PCR of about 6 to 12 cycles was run. TCRdb itself ran the 5' RACE reads through MiXCR, one entry per CDR3 protein. This sample has around 900,000 distinct CDR3 sequences, with around 54% found just once. Each sample gave at least 6.5 million isolated PBMCs. The ends lost 3 bases at V and 5 bases at J; junction bases unmatched: 7. Germline V gene lookup returns CDR1 MGHRA and CDR2 YSYEKL. The CDR3 totals 14 residues. Input material: blood. The clonotype originates from a woman aged 60-75 years in good health. This rearrangement joins TRBV4-1 to TRBJ2-7; 7 nucleotides line up with TRBD1. The CDR3 bases are TGCGCCAGCAGCCAGGGACAGAGGGCCGACGAGCAGTACTTC. It is translated as CASSQGQRADEQYF.